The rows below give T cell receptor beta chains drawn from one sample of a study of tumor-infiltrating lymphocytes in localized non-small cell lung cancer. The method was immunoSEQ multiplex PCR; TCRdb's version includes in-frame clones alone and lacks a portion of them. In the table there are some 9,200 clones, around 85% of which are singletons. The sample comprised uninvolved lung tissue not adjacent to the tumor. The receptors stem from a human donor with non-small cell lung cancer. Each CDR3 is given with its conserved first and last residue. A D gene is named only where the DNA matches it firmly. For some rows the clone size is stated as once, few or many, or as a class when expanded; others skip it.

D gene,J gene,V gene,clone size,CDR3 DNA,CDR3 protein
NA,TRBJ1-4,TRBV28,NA,TGTGCCAGCAGTTTTTCCGACAGGAGGGAAGAAAAACTGTTTTTT,CASSFSDRREEKLFF
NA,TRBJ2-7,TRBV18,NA,TGTGCCAGCTCACCAACCCCTACCCGGCGGTTCTCCTACGAGCAGTACTTC,CASSPTPTRRFSYEQYF
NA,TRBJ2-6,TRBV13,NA,TGTGCCAGCCGTCGAGGGGGGGCTGGGGCCAACGTCCTGACTTTC,CASRRGGAGANVLTF
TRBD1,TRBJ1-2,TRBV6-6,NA,TGTGCCAGCAGTTACCCCCGGGACAGGGACTATGGCTACACCTTC,CASSYPRDRDYGYTF
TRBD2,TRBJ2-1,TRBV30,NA,TGTGCCTGGAGTGGAGCGGGAGGTGAGCAGTTCTTC,CAWSGAGGEQFF
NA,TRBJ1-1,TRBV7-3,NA,TGTGCCAGCAGCTCAGGGGTGAACACTGAAGCTTTCTTT,CASSSGVNTEAFF
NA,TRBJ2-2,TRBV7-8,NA,TGTGCCAGCAGCTTAGCCGGAACTTTCAACACCGGGGAGCTGTTTTTT,CASSLAGTFNTGELFF
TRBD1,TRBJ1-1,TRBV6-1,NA,TGTGCCAGCAGTGGATTCGTCGGACAGGGTAGTACTGAAGCTTTCTTT,CASSGFVGQGSTEAFF
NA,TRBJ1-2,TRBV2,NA,TGTGCCAGCAGTGAAAGGGGGGCGGGCTATGGCTACACCTTC,CASSERGAGYGYTF
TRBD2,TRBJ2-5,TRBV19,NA,TGTGCCAGTAGTATTGGACTAGCGGGAACTGAGACCCAGTACTTC,CASSIGLAGTETQYF
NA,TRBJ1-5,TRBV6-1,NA,TGTGCCAGCAGTAGACACAGGGATCAGCCCCAGCATTTT,CASSRHRDQPQHF
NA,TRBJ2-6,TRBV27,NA,TGTGCCAGCAGATTCCGGTACTCTGGGGCCAACGTCCTGACTTTC,CASRFRYSGANVLTF
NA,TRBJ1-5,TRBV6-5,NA,TGTGCCAGCAAAGCCAATAGCAATCAGCCCCAGCATTTT,CASKANSNQPQHF
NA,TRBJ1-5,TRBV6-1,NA,TGTGCCAGCAGGGAGCAGAGGGATCAGCCCCAGCATTTT,CASREQRDQPQHF
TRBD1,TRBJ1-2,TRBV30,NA,TGTGCCTGGAATTTGAGGGGGCGTCGTTATGGCTACACCTTC,CAWNLRGRRYGYTF
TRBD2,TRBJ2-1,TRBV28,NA,TGTGCCAGCAGAATAGCGGGAGCCTACAATGAGCAGTTCTTC,CASRIAGAYNEQFF
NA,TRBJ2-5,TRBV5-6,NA,TGTGCCAGCAGCTTAGAGGGGCCCTTCGAGACCCAGTACTTC,CASSLEGPFETQYF
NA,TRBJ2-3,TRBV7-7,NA,TGTGCCAGCAGCTCGGGGTTGTCGGGCACAGATACGCAGTATTTT,CASSSGLSGTDTQYF
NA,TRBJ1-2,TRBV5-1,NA,TGCGCCAGCAGCTTGGCGGGAAGTGACTATGGCTACACCTTC,CASSLAGSDYGYTF
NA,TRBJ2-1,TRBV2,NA,TGTGCCAGCAGTGATGGGGGTGGGAACAATGAGCAGTTCTTC,CASSDGGGNNEQFF
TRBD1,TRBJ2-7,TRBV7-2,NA,TGTGCCAGCAGCTGGGGGACAGGGAGTCCCTACGAGCAGTACTTC,CASSWGTGSPYEQYF
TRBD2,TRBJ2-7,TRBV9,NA,TGTGCCAGCAGCGTAGGTTGGAGCGGGAGTAGGTACGAGCAGTACTTC,CASSVGWSGSRYEQYF
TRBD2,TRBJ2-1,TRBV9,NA,TGTGCCAGCAGCGTAGGTGGACTAGCTTCGGATGAGCAGTTCTTC,CASSVGGLASDEQFF
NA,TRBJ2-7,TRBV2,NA,TGTGCCAGCACGCTAGTCCAGGGGTACTCCTACGAGCAGTACTTC,CASTLVQGYSYEQYF
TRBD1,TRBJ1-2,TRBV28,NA,TGTGCCACCCCGGGACAGGGAAACTATGGCTACACCTTC,CATPGQGNYGYTF
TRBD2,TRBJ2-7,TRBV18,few,TGTGCCAGCTCACAGGGACTAGCTGGCGAGCAGTACTTC,CASSQGLAGEQYF
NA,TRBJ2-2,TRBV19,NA,TGTGCCAGTAGTATGAGTCAGGGGTTCGACACCGGGGAGCTGTTTTTT,CASSMSQGFDTGELFF
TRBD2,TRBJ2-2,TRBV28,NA,TGTTTCACAGCGGGAGTCACCGGGGAGCTGTTTTTT,CFTAGVTGELFF
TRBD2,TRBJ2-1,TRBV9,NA,TGTGCCAGCAGCCCAGCGGGAGGGAGCTACAATGAGCAGTTCTTC,CASSPAGGSYNEQFF
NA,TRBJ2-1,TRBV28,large,TGTGCCAGTTCAGAGACTAGAGGATGGGTCAATGAGCAGTTCTTC,CASSETRGWVNEQFF
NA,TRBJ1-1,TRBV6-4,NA,TGTGCCAGCAGTGAAAGACCGAACACTGAAGCTTTCTTT,CASSERPNTEAFF
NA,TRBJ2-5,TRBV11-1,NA,TGTGCCAGCAGCTTATCTGAGACCCAGTACTTC,CASSLSETQYF
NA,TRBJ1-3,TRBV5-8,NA,TGTGCCAGCACCCCGGACCTAGGAAACACCATATATTTT,CASTPDLGNTIYF
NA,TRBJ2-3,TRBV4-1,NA,TGCGCCAGCAGCCAAGATGCCCTGACCGATACGCAGTATTTT,CASSQDALTDTQYF
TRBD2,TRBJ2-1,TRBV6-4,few,TGTGCCAGCAGTGACTCTAGCGGGAGTTACAATGAGCAGTTCTTC,CASSDSSGSYNEQFF
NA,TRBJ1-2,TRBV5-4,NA,TGTGCCAGCAACACAGAAGGCTATGGCTACACCTTC,CASNTEGYGYTF
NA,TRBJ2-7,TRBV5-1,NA,TGCGCCAGCAGCTTGGAACGTGGATACGAGCAGTACTTC,CASSLERGYEQYF
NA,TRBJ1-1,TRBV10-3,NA,TGTGCCATCAGTTGGGCAGGGTCCAACACTGAAGCTTTCTTT,CAISWAGSNTEAFF
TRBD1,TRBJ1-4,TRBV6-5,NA,TGTGCCAGCAGTAAGGGGGCGGCTAATGAAAAACTGTTTTTT,CASSKGAANEKLFF
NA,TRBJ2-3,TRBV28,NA,TGTGCCAGCAGTTTGGTTAGCGTTACAGATACGCAGTATTTT,CASSLVSVTDTQYF
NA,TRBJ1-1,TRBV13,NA,TGTGCCAGCGGTGACAGTCGAGTGGGGAACACTGAAGCTTTCTTT,CASGDSRVGNTEAFF
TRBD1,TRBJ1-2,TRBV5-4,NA,TGTGCCAGCAGCACGGGACAGGGAGCGCGAAGCTACACCTTC,CASSTGQGARSYTF
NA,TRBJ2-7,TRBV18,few,TGTGCCAGCTCACCGGACAGCCGCTACGAGCAGTACTTC,CASSPDSRYEQYF
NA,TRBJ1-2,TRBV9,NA,TGTGCCAGCAGCGGTCCAGGGAGGGCTAACTATGGCTACACCTTC,CASSGPGRANYGYTF
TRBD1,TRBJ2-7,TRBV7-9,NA,TGTGCCAGCAGCTTCTGGGACAGGGTCTACGAGCAGTACTTC,CASSFWDRVYEQYF
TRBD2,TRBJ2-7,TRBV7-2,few,TGTGCCAGCAGCGCGGGTCGGACTAGCGGGGGAACCTACGAGCAGTACTTC,CASSAGRTSGGTYEQYF
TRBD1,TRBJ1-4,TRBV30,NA,TGTGCCTGGAGTGAGGACAGGGGAACTAATGAAAAACTGTTTTTT,CAWSEDRGTNEKLFF
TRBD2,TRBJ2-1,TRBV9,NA,TGTGCCAGCAGCGGGACTAGTCCCTTGGCGGAGCAGTTCTTC,CASSGTSPLAEQFF